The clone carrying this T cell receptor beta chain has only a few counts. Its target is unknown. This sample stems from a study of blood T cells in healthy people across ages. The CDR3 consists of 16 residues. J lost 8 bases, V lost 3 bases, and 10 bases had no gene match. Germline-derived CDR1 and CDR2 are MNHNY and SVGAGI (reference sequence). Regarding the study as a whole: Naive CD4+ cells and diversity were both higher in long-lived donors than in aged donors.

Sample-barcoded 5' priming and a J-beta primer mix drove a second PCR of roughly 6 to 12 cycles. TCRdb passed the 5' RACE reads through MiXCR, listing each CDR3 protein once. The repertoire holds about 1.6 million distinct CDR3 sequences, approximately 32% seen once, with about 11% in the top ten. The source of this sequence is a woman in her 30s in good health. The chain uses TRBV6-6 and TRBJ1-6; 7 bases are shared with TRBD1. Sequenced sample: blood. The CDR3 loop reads CASSYIRAGGDSPLHF. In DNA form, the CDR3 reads TGTGCCAGCAGTTATATCCGCGCAGGGGGGGATTCACCCCTCCACTTT.